The following is a T cell receptor beta chain sequence with its context. What it binds is unknown. Libraries were prepared by immunoSEQ multiplex PCR; TCRdb keeps only in-frame clonotypes and omits some of them. The sample shows 110,000 or so clones, roughly 90% of them seen only once. This CDR3 region has 11 residues. CDR1 and CDR2 (germline): MDHEN, SYDVKM. V lost 5 bases, J lost 8 bases, and 6 bases lay in between. The sample originates from a study of T cell responses to AZD1222 COVID-19 vaccine. Overall study results and limits: There were repertoire samples only from the period after the peak T cell response. Among those given AZD1222, only five or six were seropositive at baseline. Possibly, clonal diversity was underestimated; donors were largely white British and included more females.

The sample here was peripheral blood, taken 28 days after the second dose of the MenACWY control vaccine. This TCR came from an adult who received the MenACWY meningococcal vaccine as a control. The rearrangement links TRBV28 to TRBJ1-4; no definite D call. Here the CDR3 DNA reads TGTGCCAGCAGTGGAGACGAAAAACTGTTTTTT. Translated, it gives CASSGDEKLFF.